A selection of T cell receptor beta chains follows, all from one sample in a study of metastatic and nonmetastatic thyroid tumors. TCRdb used MiXCR to call clones anew from the PCR reads. The sample holds over 25,000 clones, approximately 10% seen once. Sequenced: blood. These receptor sequences come from a female donor with papillary thyroid cancer or a benign thyroid nodule (not recorded which). Some clones in this sample may be carry-over from other donors' samples. Each CDR3 is given with its conserved first and last residue. D genes are given only for firm matches. Where a row states a size, it is once, few, many or the class of an expanded clone; other rows omit it.

abundance	v_gene	d_gene	j_gene	CDR3nt	CDR3aa
-	TRBV6-2/TRBV6-3	-	TRBJ2-7	TGTGCCAGCCGTCCACCCGGCGAGGATTCTGGTAGCTACGAGCAGTACTTC	CASRPPGEDSGSYEQYF
many	TRBV28	TRBD1	TRBJ1-4	TGTGCCAGCAGTGGAACGACAGGGCGCAATGAAAAACTGTTTTTT	CASSGTTGRNEKLFF
many	TRBV18	TRBD1	TRBJ2-7	TGTGCCAGCTCAGCCAGGGGGCCGCCGGGGAGCGAGCAGTACTTC	CASSARGPPGSEQYF
many	TRBV10-3	TRBD2	TRBJ2-1	TGTGCCATCAGTGGTGGGACTAACAATGAGCAGTTCTTC	CAISGGTNNEQFF
many	TRBV11-2	-	TRBJ1-3	TGTGCCAACAGAGATCCGGAGGAAGGGAGAAACACCATATATTTT	CANRDPEEGRNTIYF
many	TRBV13	-	TRBJ1-1	TGTGCCAGCAGCCCTGGGGGGAACACTGAAGCTTTCTTT	CASSPGGNTEAFF
many	TRBV6-2/TRBV6-3	TRBD2	TRBJ2-1	TGTGCCAGCAGTTACGGGACTAGCGGGACCAATGAGCAGTTCTTC	CASSYGTSGTNEQFF
-	TRBV20-1	TRBD1	TRBJ2-5	TGCAGTGCTAGAGACTCCTTGGACAGGGCTGTAGAGACCCAGTACTTC	CSARDSLDRAVETQYF
-	TRBV4-3	TRBD1	TRBJ1-5	TGCGCCAGCAGCCCACACGACAGGGGGTCTGCGCCCCAGCATTTT	CASSPHDRGSAPQHF
many	TRBV14	TRBD2	TRBJ2-5	TGTGCCAGCAGCCCGGGACTAGCGGGGGCCCAGTACTTC	CASSPGLAGAQYF
-	TRBV11-3	-	TRBJ2-5	TGTGCCAGCAGCCCTTACAGGGTTTCGGGGGAGACCCAGTACTTC	CASSPYRVSGETQYF
many	TRBV2	TRBD2	TRBJ2-1	TGTGCCACCCGCCGGACTAGCGGGAACAATGAGCAGTTCTTC	CATRRTSGNNEQFF
few	TRBV24-1	TRBD2	TRBJ2-1	TGTGCCACCAGTGATATGTGGGAGGGCCGGAATGAGCAGTTCTTC	CATSDMWEGRNEQFF
many	TRBV24-1	-	TRBJ2-7	TGTGCCACCGCGGACGGGTTTGGGGAGCAGTACTTC	CATADGFGEQYF
medium-sized	TRBV6-2/TRBV6-3	-	TRBJ1-3	TGTGCCAGCAGTTCGGACCCCGGGACTGGAAACACCATATATTTT	CASSSDPGTGNTIYF
many	TRBV3-1	-	TRBJ1-1	TGTGCCAGCAGCCATGGCAGGACTGAAGCTTTCTTT	CASSHGRTEAFF
many	TRBV18	-	TRBJ1-5	TGTGCCAGCTCATCGCTTGTGGGTGGCCAGCCCCAGCATTTT	CASSSLVGGQPQHF
-	TRBV6-1	TRBD1	TRBJ1-2	TGTGCCAGCAGTCCGGGACAGGGGGCGCGGGGCTACACCTTC	CASSPGQGARGYTF
many	TRBV7-9	-	TRBJ2-3	TGTGCCAGCAGCTTAGTCGCAGCGGAGGGGTTAGATACGCAGTATTTT	CASSLVAAEGLDTQYF
many	TRBV10-1	TRBD2	TRBJ2-1	TGCGCCATCTTATATACGCCCGTACTAGCGGGTCGCTACAATGAGCAGTTCTTC	CAILYTPVLAGRYNEQFF
many	TRBV27	TRBD1	TRBJ1-5	TGTGCCAGCAGTGGGACAGGGGCCCCTTCCCATAGCAATCAGCCCCAGCATTTT	CASSGTGAPSHSNQPQHF
many	TRBV4-3	TRBD1	TRBJ1-2	TGCGCCAGCAGCCGTCAGGGGGGGGATGGCTACACCTTC	CASSRQGGDGYTF
many	TRBV20-1	-	TRBJ1-1	TGCAGTGCTAGAATTGGACAGAGGTCTTTCTTT	CSARIGQRSFF
few	TRBV6-1	TRBD2	TRBJ2-3	TGTGCCAGCAGCTCGGGGATAGCGGGAGAAGATACGCAGTATTTT	CASSSGIAGEDTQYF
-	TRBV10-1	-	TRBJ2-5	TGCGCCAGCAGTAGGGCTGGTCAAGAGACCCAGTACTTC	CASSRAGQETQYF
-	TRBV9	TRBD2	TRBJ2-3	TGTGCGTGCAGCCACCCAGGGACTAGCGATAGCACAGATACGCAGTATTTT	CACSHPGTSDSTDTQYF
few	TRBV6-6	TRBD2	TRBJ2-2	TGTGCCAGCAGTTCTCTAGCGGGGGGCAACACCGGGGAGCTGTTTTTT	CASSSLAGGNTGELFF
many	TRBV6-5	-	TRBJ1-5	TGTGCCAGCAGTTTTACGGGAGAGAATCAGCCCCAGCATTTT	CASSFTGENQPQHF
many	TRBV2	-	TRBJ1-2	TGTGCCAGCCGGACCCGCGACGGGGGCTACACCTTC	CASRTRDGGYTF
-	TRBV28	TRBD1	TRBJ1-2	TGTGCCAGCAGTTTCTGGACAGGGGGCAGGAACTATGGCTACACCTTC	CASSFWTGGRNYGYTF
many	TRBV12-3/TRBV12-4	-	TRBJ1-3	TGTGCCAGCAGTTTATTTTTTGCCATCTCTGGAAACACCATATATTTT	CASSLFFAISGNTIYF
many	TRBV29-1	-	TRBJ1-4	TGCAGCGTTGAAGATGGGGTGAGGGGAGATGAAAAACTGTTTTTT	CSVEDGVRGDEKLFF
many	TRBV28	TRBD1	TRBJ2-7	TGTGCCAGCAGCCCCGGGACAGATGCTCCCTACGAGCAGTACTTC	CASSPGTDAPYEQYF
many	TRBV27	TRBD1	TRBJ2-7	TGTGCCAGCAGTGATCTTTACAGGGGACCCTCCTACGAGCAGTACTTC	CASSDLYRGPSYEQYF
many	TRBV19	-	TRBJ1-1	TGTGCCAGTAGTATCGGGAACACTGAAGCTTTCTTT	CASSIGNTEAFF
few	TRBV6-4	-	TRBJ2-2	TGTGCCAGCAAGTATCAGGGGCGAGGCACCGGGGAGCTGTTTTTT	CASKYQGRGTGELFF
many	TRBV7-3	TRBD2	TRBJ2-1	TGTGCCAGCAGCCTTCCCGGGACTAGCAGGGGGGAGCAGTTCTTC	CASSLPGTSRGEQFF
many	TRBV20-1	-	TRBJ2-3	TGCAGTGCTAGAGTAGGGGAGAAGGGAACAGATACGCAGTATTTT	CSARVGEKGTDTQYF
many	TRBV11-3	TRBD2	TRBJ2-3	TGTGCCAGCAGCTTACTCTTCGCGGGAGGCTCAGATACGCAGTATTTT	CASSLLFAGGSDTQYF
few	TRBV6-2/TRBV6-3	-	TRBJ1-5	TGTGCCAGCAGTTCCCGGGCCCGATATAGCAATCAGCCCCAGCATTTT	CASSSRARYSNQPQHF